Listed here is a single TCR beta chain. What it binds is not known. These data belong to a study of T cell responses to AZD1222 COVID-19 vaccine. Overall study findings and caveats: The study reported that nearly half of spike-specific TCRs target unmutated variant regions.

The V and J ends lost 8 bases and 9 bases respectively, with 11 bases between them. The CDR3 is 11 residues long. Germline CDR1 reads LGHNA; CDR2 reads YNFKEQ. TCRdb's table, derived via immunoSEQ multiplex PCR, lists solely in-frame clones and lacks some. The profile shows approximately 150,000 clones, over 85% of them singletons. This sequence originates from an adult who received the AZD1222 COVID-19 vaccine. Sequencing used peripheral blood, obtained 28 days after the second AZD1222 dose. The genes are TRBV4-2 and TRBJ1-5; perhaps TRBD1 as D (5 bases). CDR3 residues: CASRGSGPQHF. CDR3 nucleotides: TGTGCCAGCCGGGGGTCGGGGCCCCAGCATTTT.